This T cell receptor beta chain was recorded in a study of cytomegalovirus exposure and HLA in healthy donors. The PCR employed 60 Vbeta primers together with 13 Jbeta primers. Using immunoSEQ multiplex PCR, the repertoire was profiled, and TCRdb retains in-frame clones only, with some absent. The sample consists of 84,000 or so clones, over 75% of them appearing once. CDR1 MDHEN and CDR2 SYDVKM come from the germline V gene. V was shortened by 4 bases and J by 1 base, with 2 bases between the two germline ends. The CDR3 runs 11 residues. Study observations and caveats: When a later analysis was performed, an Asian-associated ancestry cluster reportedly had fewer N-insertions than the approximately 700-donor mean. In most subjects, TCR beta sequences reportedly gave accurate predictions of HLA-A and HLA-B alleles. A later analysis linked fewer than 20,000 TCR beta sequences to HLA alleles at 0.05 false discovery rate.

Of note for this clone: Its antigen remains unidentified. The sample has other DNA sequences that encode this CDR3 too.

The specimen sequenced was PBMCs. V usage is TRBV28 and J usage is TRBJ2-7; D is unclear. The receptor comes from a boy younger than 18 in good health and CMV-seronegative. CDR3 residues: CASSSSYEQYF. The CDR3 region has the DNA TGTGCCAGCAGTTCGTCCTACGAGCAGTACTTC. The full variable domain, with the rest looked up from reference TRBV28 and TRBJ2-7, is DVKVTQSSRYLVKRTGEKVFLECVQDMDHENMFWYRQDPGLGLRLIYFSYDVKMKEKGDIPEGYSVSREKKERFSLILESASTNQTSMYLCASSSSYEQYFGPGTRLTVT.